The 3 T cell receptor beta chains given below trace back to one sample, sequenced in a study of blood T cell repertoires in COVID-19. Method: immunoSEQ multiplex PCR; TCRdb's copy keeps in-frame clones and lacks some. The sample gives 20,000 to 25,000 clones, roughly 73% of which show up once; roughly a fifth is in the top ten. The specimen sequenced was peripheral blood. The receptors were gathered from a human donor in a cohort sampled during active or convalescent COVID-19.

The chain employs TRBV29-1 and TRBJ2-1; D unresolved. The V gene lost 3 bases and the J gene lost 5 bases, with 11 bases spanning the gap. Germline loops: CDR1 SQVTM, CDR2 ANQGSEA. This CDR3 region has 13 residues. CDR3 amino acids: CSVEWRNNNEQFF. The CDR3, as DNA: TGCAGCGTTGAGTGGCGGAACAACAATGAGCAGTTCTTC.

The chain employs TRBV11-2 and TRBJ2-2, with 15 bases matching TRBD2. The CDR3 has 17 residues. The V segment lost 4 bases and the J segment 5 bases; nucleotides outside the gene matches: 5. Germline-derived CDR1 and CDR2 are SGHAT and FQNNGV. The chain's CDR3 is CASSYGTSGGLTGELFF. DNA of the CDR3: TGTGCCAGCAGCTACGGGACTAGCGGGGGGCTTACCGGGGAGCTGTTTTTT.

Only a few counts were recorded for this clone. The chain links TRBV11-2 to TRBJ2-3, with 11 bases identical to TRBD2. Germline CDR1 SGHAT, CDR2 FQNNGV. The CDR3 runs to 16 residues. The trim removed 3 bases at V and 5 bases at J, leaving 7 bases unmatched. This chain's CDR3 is CASSFLAGGQRDTQYF. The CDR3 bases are TGTGCCAGCAGCTTTTTAGCGGGGGGGCAAAGAGATACGCAGTATTTT. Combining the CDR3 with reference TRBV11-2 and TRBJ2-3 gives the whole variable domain EAGVAQSPRYKIIEKRQSVAFWCNPISGHATLYWYQQILGQGPKLLIQFQNNGVVDDSQLPKDRFSAERLKGVDSTLKIQPAKLEDSAVYLCASSFLAGGQRDTQYFGPGTRLTVL.